These 24 T cell receptor beta chains came from one sample sequenced in a study of response to subunit inactivated influenza vaccine. TCRdb re-derived calls from the RT-PCR reads in MiXCR, one entry per CDR3 protein. Of over 400,000 distinct CDR3 sequences listed, approximately 9.9% were seen once; the top ten hold less than 15%. Sample: PBMCs from blood, taken around seven weeks after vaccination. All receptors derive from a man aged 50-59 years who received an inactivated influenza vaccine.

The chain recombines TRBV7-2 with TRBJ1-5; possible D gene TRBD1, 5 bases. The CDR3 totals 16 residues. The V gene lost 2 bases and the J gene lost 0 bases, with 11 bases spanning the gap. Germline V gives CDR1 SGHTA, CDR2 FQGNSA. The CDR3 DNA reads TGTGCCAGCAGCTTAAACCCAGGGTTTAGCAATCAGCCCCAGCATTTT. It encodes CASSLNPGFSNQPQHF.

This clonotype was picked up a small number of times. V and J are TRBV7-2 and TRBJ2-4; D might be TRBD1 (6 bases). CDR1 and CDR2 (germline): SGHTA, FQGNSA. Trimming cost V 8 bases and J 6 bases, with 14 bases left between them. The CDR3 is 13 residues long. In DNA form, the CDR3 reads TGTGCCAGCGGGGCGGTACAGGGAAACATTCAGTACTTC. It encodes CASGAVQGNIQYF.

This clonotype was seen repeatedly, ten times or more. V gene TRBV10-3 combines with J gene TRBJ2-7, with D perhaps matching TRBD1 or TRBD2 (5 bases each). Looked up from germline, CDR1 is ENHRY and CDR2 is SYGVKD. The germline V and J ends were trimmed by 10 bases and 6 bases, with 19 bases remaining between them. CDR3 length equals 13 residues. The CDR3 loop is CATGVGTSGEQYF. DNA of the CDR3: TGTGCCACCGGTGTCGGGACGAGTGGCGAGCAGTACTTC.

This clonotype was detected once. Possible read error: a much larger clone is one base away. The V and J genes are TRBV20-1 and TRBJ2-1, with D perhaps TRBD1 or TRBD2 (6 bases each). The V gene lost 1 base and the J gene lost 8 bases, with 18 bases spanning the gap. Per the germline V gene, CDR1 is DFQATT and CDR2 is SNEGSKA (reference sequence). The CDR3 is made up of 15 amino acids. CDR3 residues: CSARVGGIAVDEQFF. Written as DNA, the CDR3 is TGCAGTGCTAGAGTAGGGGGAATAGCGGTTGATGAGCAGTTCTTC.

Only a few counts were recorded for this clonotype. The chain recombines TRBV20-1 with TRBJ2-5; 8 positions match TRBD2. Germline values: CDR1 DFQATT, CDR2 SNEGSKA (reference sequence). The CDR3 is 15 amino acids. The junction had 14 bases not matched to a gene; V was cut back by 6 bases and J by 5 bases. CDR3 region: CSAERGGRTGETQYF. The CDR3 DNA reads TGCAGTGCCGAGCGGGGCGGGAGGACGGGCGAGACCCAGTACTTC.

In its sample, this clonotype was seen a few times. This chain connects TRBV20-1 to TRBJ2-1; 9 bases align to TRBD2. The germline V gene encodes CDR1 DFQATT and CDR2 SNEGSKA (reference sequence). The CDR3 loop spans 16 amino acids. The V gene end was trimmed by 6 bases and the J gene end by 5 bases; junction bases not matched to a gene: 14. CDR3 coding DNA: TGCAGTGCCCTCGGGGGTAGCGGGAGTTGGGACAATGAGCAGTTCTTC. This encodes CSALGGSGSWDNEQFF.

The genes are TRBV2 and TRBJ1-6; maybe TRBD1 (6 bases). Looked up from germline, CDR1 is SNHLY and CDR2 is FYNNEI. This CDR3 contains 15 residues. V was shortened by 6 bases and J by 5 bases, with 14 bases between the two germline ends. The CDR3 nucleotides read TGTGCCAGCAGGACAGGCGCTTCACATAATTCACCCCTCCACTTT. Translating it yields CASRTGASHNSPLHF.

The rearrangement joins TRBV6-2 or TRBV6-3 to TRBJ2-7; D perhaps matches TRBD2 (6 bases). CDR1 is MNHEY, CDR2 SVGEGT, per germline. The CDR3 runs 11 residues. Between the trimmed V and J ends, which lost 10 bases and 1 base, there was a span of 8 bases. DNA of the CDR3: TGTGCCACAGGGACTTCCTACGAGCAGTACTTC. Amino acids: CATGTSYEQYF.

This clonotype was detected only a few times. The gene calls are TRBV6-2 or TRBV6-3 and TRBJ2-5, with D uncertain. The V gene lost 3 bases and the J gene lost 5 bases, with 22 bases spanning the gap. CDR1 MNHEY and CDR2 SVGEGT come from the germline V gene. The CDR3 has 17 amino acids. The DNA of the CDR3 is TGTGCCAGCAGTTATCGTGGTCGGAGCAATGCCCGGGAGACCCAGTACTTC. Encoded protein: CASSYRGRSNARETQYF.

About this clonotype: An end of the junction does not agree with germline; a read error may underlie this. The chain employs TRBV5-4 and TRBJ2-7, with TRBD1 as a possible D gene (6 bases). Germline V gives CDR1 SGHNT, CDR2 YYREEE (reference sequence). The CDR3 consists of 14 residues. CDR3 sequence reads: CASSLQGTFFEQNF. The CDR3 coding sequence is TGTGCCAGCAGCTTGCAGGGGACATTCTTCGAGCAGAACTTC.

This chain joins TRBV2 and TRBJ2-3; D is possibly TRBD2 (5 bases). V shed 4 bases and J shed 3 bases, with 20 bases lying between them. The length of the CDR3 is 17 residues. The V gene's germline CDR1 is SNHLY and CDR2 FYNNEI. The CDR3 nucleotides read TGTGCCAGCAGTGGACCCAGAGGCGGGCCTGGAACAGATACGCAGTATTTT. Residues: CASSGPRGGPGTDTQYF. The full variable domain, in which reference TRBV2 and TRBJ2-3 provide the parts outside the CDR3, is EPEVTQTPSHQVTQMGQEVILRCVPISNHLYFYWYRQILGQKVEFLVSFYNNEISEKSEIFDDQFSVERPDGSNFTLKIRSTKLEDSAMYFCASSGPRGGPGTDTQYFGPGTRLTVL.

The V and J genes are TRBV20-1 and TRBJ2-7, with 7 bases matching TRBD1. The CDR3 is 14 residues long. J lost 0 bases, V lost 5 bases, and 7 bases had no gene match. Germline loops: CDR1 DFQATT, CDR2 SNEGSKA (reference sequence). In DNA, the CDR3 is TGCAGTGCTCTCCTCGGGACAGTCTCCTACGAGCAGTACTTC. It translates to CSALLGTVSYEQYF.

This clonotype was counted a few times. The rearrangement joins TRBV12-3 or TRBV12-4 to TRBJ2-3; D may be TRBD1 (6 bases). The CDR3 is 14 residues long. Trimming shortened V by 6 bases and J by 0 bases, and 10 bases separated the two germline ends. CDR3 in amino acids: CASRPTGSTDTQYF. CDR3 DNA: TGTGCCAGCAGGCCGACAGGCAGCACAGATACGCAGTATTTT.

The gene calls are TRBV5-1 and TRBJ1-1, with D possibly TRBD1 on 5 matching bases. The V end lost 0 bases, the J end lost 1 base, and 16 bases lay between the germline ends. CDR1 and CDR2 (germline): SGHRS, YFSETQ. The CDR3 is made up of 17 amino acids. CDR3 region: CASSLVWLSTGNTEAFF. The CDR3 DNA sequence: TGCGCCAGCAGCTTGGTTTGGCTGTCCACAGGGAACACTGAAGCTTTCTTT.

Here the CDR3 reads CASSSTRLVTGELFF. The DNA for the CDR3 is TGCGCCAGCAGCTCAACACGACTTGTCACCGGGGAGCTGTTTTTT. The chain uses TRBV5-1 and TRBJ2-2; no firm D call. V shed 3 bases and J shed 4 bases, with 13 bases lying between them. Germline V CDR1 and CDR2: SGHRS, YFSETQ. The CDR3 has 15 residues. The whole variable domain, remainder taken from reference TRBV5-1 and TRBJ2-2, is KAGVTQTPRYLIKTRGQQVTLSCSPISGHRSVSWYQQTPGQGLQFLFEYFSETQRNKGNFPGRFSGRQFSNSRSEMNVSTLELGDSALYLCASSSTRLVTGELFFGEGSRLTVL.

The sample holds many counts of this clonotype. The genes are TRBV6-5 and TRBJ1-6, with TRBD1 matching over 9 bases. The V segment lost 0 bases and the J segment 7 bases; nucleotides outside the gene matches: 1. Germline CDR1 is MNHEY and CDR2 is SVGAGI. The CDR3 is made up of 15 amino acids. CDR3 loop: CASSYSGTGNSPLHF. Written as DNA, the CDR3 is TGTGCCAGCAGTTACTCTGGGACAGGGAATTCACCCCTCCACTTT.

This clonotype was observed a handful of times. The V gene is TRBV7-9, the J gene TRBJ1-1; tentative D call: TRBD1 (5 bases). Trimming took off 1 base at V and 3 bases at J, with 12 bases between the two ends. CDR3 length: 15 residues. Per the germline V gene, CDR1 is SEHNR and CDR2 is FQNEAQ (reference sequence). DNA of the CDR3: TGTGCCAGCAGCTTAGGATCCGGGGGAGACACTGAAGCTTTCTTT. Its protein product is CASSLGSGGDTEAFF.

This chain links TRBV20-1 with TRBJ2-3; 10 nucleotides line up with TRBD2. From germline, CDR1 is DFQATT and CDR2 SNEGSKA (reference sequence). CDR3 size: 17 residues. V shed 5 bases and J 6 bases; nucleotides not matched to a gene: 17. The CDR3 DNA follows: TGCAGTGCTTCCCCCCGGACTAGCGGTATTAAGGGGGATACGCAGTATTTT. The encoded protein is CSASPRTSGIKGDTQYF.

The CDR3 reads CASSRDGATNEKLFF. As DNA, the CDR3 is TGTGCCAGCAGCAGGGACGGCGCAACTAATGAAAAACTGTTTTTT. The rearrangement joins TRBV2 to TRBJ1-4, with TRBD1 as a possible D gene (5 bases). Between the trimmed V and J ends, which lost 6 bases and 0 bases, there was a span of 11 bases. Germline V gives CDR1 SNHLY, CDR2 FYNNEI. This CDR3 has 15 residues. The variable domain in full, completed from reference TRBV2 and TRBJ1-4, reads EPEVTQTPSHQVTQMGQEVILRCVPISNHLYFYWYRQILGQKVEFLVSFYNNEISEKSEIFDDQFSVERPDGSNFTLKIRSTKLEDSAMYFCASSRDGATNEKLFFGSGTQLSVL.

The chain is built from TRBV28 and TRBJ1-5; TRBD1 might be the D (6 bases). The germline V gene encodes CDR1 MDHEN and CDR2 SYDVKM. Trimming shortened V by 5 bases and J by 0 bases, and 17 bases separated the two germline ends. The length of the CDR3 is 17 residues. The CDR3 DNA follows: TGTGCCAGCAGTCCAAGCGGGACATTTCTTAGCAATCAGCCCCAGCATTTT. Amino acids: CASSPSGTFLSNQPQHF.

This clonotype has just a few counts. The rearrangement joins TRBV4-3 to TRBJ2-1; the match to TRBD2 covers 8 bases. The CDR3 sequence is 16 residues long. Trimming cost V 1 base and J 5 bases; bases outside gene matches: 7. The V gene's germline CDR1 is LGHNA and CDR2 YSLEER. The DNA of the CDR3 is TGCGCCAGCAGCCAAGGGCGGCTAGCGGGCAACAATGAGCAGTTCTTC. Translated, it gives CASSQGRLAGNNEQFF.

This clonotype has a count of ten or more. The chain joins TRBV12-3 or TRBV12-4 to TRBJ1-5, with no clear D. CDR3 size: 13 residues. V was pared by 3 bases and J by 3 bases, with 6 bases between. The CDR3 DNA is TGTGCCAGCAGTTTGAGGTCCAATCAGCCCCAGCATTTT. This translates into CASSLRSNQPQHF.

This clonotype was observed a few times. The chain employs TRBV20-1 and TRBJ1-2; no firm D call. The CDR3 runs to 14 residues. Trimming took off 0 bases at V and 4 bases at J, with 12 bases between the two ends. In germline, CDR1 is DFQATT, CDR2 SNEGSKA (reference sequence). Here the CDR3 reads CSARDSHRVYGYTF. In nucleotides, the CDR3 is TGCAGTGCTAGAGATTCCCACCGGGTCTATGGCTACACCTTC.

This clonotype was picked up a small number of times. The chain has TRBV5-1 and TRBJ1-2; D call uncertain. The V end lost 4 bases, the J end lost 0 bases, and 10 bases lay between the germline ends. CDR1 is SGHRS, CDR2 YFSETQ, per germline. This CDR3 region has 14 residues. CDR3: CASSISGTNYGYTF. The CDR3 region has the DNA TGCGCCAGCAGCATATCCGGGACTAACTATGGCTACACCTTC. Supplemented by reference TRBV5-1 and TRBJ1-2, the full variable domain reads KAGVTQTPRYLIKTRGQQVTLSCSPISGHRSVSWYQQTPGQGLQFLFEYFSETQRNKGNFPGRFSGRQFSNSRSEMNVSTLELGDSALYLCASSISGTNYGYTFGSGTRLTVV.